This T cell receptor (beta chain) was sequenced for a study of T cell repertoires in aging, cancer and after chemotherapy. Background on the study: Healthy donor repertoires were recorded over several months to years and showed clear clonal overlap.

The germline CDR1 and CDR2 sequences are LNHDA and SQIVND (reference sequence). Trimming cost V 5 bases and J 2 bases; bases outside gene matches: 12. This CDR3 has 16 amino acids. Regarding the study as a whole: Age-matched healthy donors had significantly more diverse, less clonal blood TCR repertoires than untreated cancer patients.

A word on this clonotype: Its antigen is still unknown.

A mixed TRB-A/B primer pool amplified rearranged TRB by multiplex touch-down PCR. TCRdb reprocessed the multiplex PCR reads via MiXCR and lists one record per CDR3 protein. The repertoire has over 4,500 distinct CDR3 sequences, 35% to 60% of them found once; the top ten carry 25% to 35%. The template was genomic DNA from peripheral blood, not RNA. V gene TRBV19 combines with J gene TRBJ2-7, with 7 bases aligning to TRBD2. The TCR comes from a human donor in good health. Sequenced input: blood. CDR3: CASSWKGRESPYEQYF. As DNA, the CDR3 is TGTGCCAGTAGTTGGAAGGGGCGGGAGTCCCCCTACGAGCAGTACTTC.